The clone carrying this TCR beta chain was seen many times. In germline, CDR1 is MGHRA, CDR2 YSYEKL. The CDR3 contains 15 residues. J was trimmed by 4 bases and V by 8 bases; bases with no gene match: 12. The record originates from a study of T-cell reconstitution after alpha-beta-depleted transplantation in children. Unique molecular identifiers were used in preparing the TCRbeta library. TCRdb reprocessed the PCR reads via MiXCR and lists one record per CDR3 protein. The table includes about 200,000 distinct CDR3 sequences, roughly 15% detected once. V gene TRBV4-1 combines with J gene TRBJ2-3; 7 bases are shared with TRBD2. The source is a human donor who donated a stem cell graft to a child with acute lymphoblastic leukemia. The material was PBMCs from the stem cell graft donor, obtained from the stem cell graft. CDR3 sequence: CASASRGRESDTQYF. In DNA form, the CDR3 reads TGCGCCAGCGCCTCACGGGGGAGGGAATCAGATACGCAGTATTTT.